This entry lists 27 T cell receptor beta chains sequenced from one sample in a study of T cells in Graves' hyperthyroidism and ophthalmopathy. Amplification of TCR beta CDR3 regions was performed using RNA transcripts as template. The TCR CDR3 first-round RT-PCR relied on the HTBI primer set. In TCRdb, the multiplex PCR reads were re-called with MiXCR into one record per CDR3 protein. The sample contains more than 300,000 distinct CDR3 sequences, about 15% of which appear only once. Specimen: blood. The receptors derive from a woman between 25 and 40 years old with Graves' hyperthyroidism.

This chain links TRBV3-1 with TRBJ2-1; 9 positions match TRBD2. V lost 5 bases and J lost 4; bases outside the gene matches: 15. CDR1 LGHDT and CDR2 YNNKEL come from the germline V gene (reference sequence). The CDR3 consists of 18 residues. This CDR3 is CASSLEVGGRAFYNEQFF. CDR3 in DNA: TGTGCCAGCAGCTTAGAAGTCGGCGGGAGGGCCTTTTACAATGAGCAGTTCTTC.

This clonotype occurred a few times. A much larger clonotype is one base distant, so this may be a read error. V and J are TRBV28 and TRBJ2-5; the D is unclear. The V end was cut by 6 bases, the J end by 1 base, with 6 bases between. This CDR3 is built from 12 residues. Germline V gives CDR1 MDHEN, CDR2 SYDVKM. DNA of the CDR3: TGTGCCAGCAGGGCCCTCCAAGAGACCCAGTACTTC. The encoded protein is CASRALQETQYF.

A few counts support this clonotype. J is TRBJ1-2 and V is TRBV6-1; tentatively, D is TRBD1 (6 bases). Trimming took 7 bases from V and 3 from J, leaving 6 bases between them. Per germline, CDR1 MNHNS and CDR2 SASEGT. The CDR3 is made up of 11 amino acids. CDR3 in DNA: TGTGCCAGCACAGGGGACTATGGCTACACCTTC. Residues: CASTGDYGYTF.

This sequence joins TRBV20-1 and TRBJ2-7; no reliable D call. The length of the CDR3 is 14 residues. The germline V and J ends were trimmed by 1 base and 2 bases, with 12 bases remaining between them. Per the germline V gene, CDR1 is DFQATT and CDR2 is SNEGSKA (reference sequence). In nucleotides, the CDR3 is TGCAGTGCTAGAGTAGTCGCAGGCGCCTACGAGCAGTACTTC. Its protein is CSARVVAGAYEQYF.

This clonotype was observed a few times. The chain recombines TRBV29-1 with TRBJ1-1; D is possibly TRBD1 (6 bases). Germline CDR1 SQVTM, CDR2 ANQGSEA. The length of the CDR3 is 12 residues. Trimming took off 3 bases at V and 5 bases at J, with 10 bases between the two ends. The CDR3 is CSVDQQGTEAFF. The CDR3 DNA sequence: TGCAGCGTTGACCAACAGGGAACTGAAGCTTTCTTT.

This clonotype was observed many times. The CDR3 nucleotides are TGCAGTGCTAGACTCCCGGCCGGGAACACTGAAGCTTTCTTT. It translates to CSARLPAGNTEAFF. This chain joins TRBV20-1 and TRBJ1-1; D remains ambiguous. With 2 bases removed from V and 1 base from J, the gap between germline ends came to 11 bases. The CDR3 loop spans 14 amino acids. Germline CDR1 is DFQATT and CDR2 is SNEGSKA (reference sequence).

This clonotype was seen many times. The J gene is TRBJ1-6, the V gene TRBV2, with D perhaps TRBD1 (5 bases). The CDR3 is made up of 14 amino acids. Trimming cost V 3 bases and J 5 bases, with 8 bases left between them. Looked up from germline, CDR1 is SNHLY and CDR2 is FYNNEI. The CDR3 reads CASSDQGDNSPLHF. For the CDR3, the DNA is TGTGCCAGCAGTGATCAGGGTGATAATTCACCCCTCCACTTT.

Many counts were recorded for this clonotype. This chain links TRBV11-3 with TRBJ2-5; D is perhaps TRBD1 (7 bases). Trimming shortened V by 4 bases and J by 4 bases, and 16 bases separated the two germline ends. This CDR3 contains 15 residues. Germline CDR1 is SGHNT and CDR2 is YENEEA. In DNA, the CDR3 is TGTGCCAGCAGCTCCGGAGGGGGCGGAGGAGAGACCCAGTACTTC. Translating it yields CASSSGGGGGETQYF. Using reference TRBV11-3 and TRBJ2-5 for the parts outside the CDR3, the full variable domain is EAGVVQSPRYKIIEKKQPVAFWCNPISGHNTLYWYLQNLGQGPELLIRYENEEAVDDSQLPKDRFSAERLKGVDSTLKIQPAELGDSAVYLCASSSGGGGGETQYFGPGTRLLVL.

This clonotype was recorded many times. This chain connects TRBV11-2 to TRBJ2-7; 7 nucleotides align to TRBD2. Germline V CDR1 and CDR2: SGHAT, FQNNGV. V trimming: 7 bases; J trimming: 2 bases; junction bases outside the gene matches: 8. This CDR3 is 14 amino acids long. CDR3 sequence: CASTSGGTTYEQYF. In nucleotides, the CDR3 is TGTGCCAGCACCTCAGGCGGGACTACCTACGAGCAGTACTTC.

This clonotype was observed a few times. Possible read error: a much larger clone is one base away. CDR3 protein: CASILSMETQYF. The CDR3 coding sequence is TGTGCCAGCATCCTTAGTATGGAGACCCAGTACTTC. J is TRBJ2-5 and V is TRBV2; D uncertain. The germline CDR1 and CDR2 sequences are SNHLY and FYNNEI. This CDR3 region has 12 residues. Trimming took 7 bases from V and 5 from J, leaving 11 bases between them.

Many counts were recorded for this clonotype. The V gene is TRBV12-3 or TRBV12-4, the J gene TRBJ2-2; no firm D call. The CDR3 loop spans 12 amino acids. Trimming shortened V by 8 bases and J by 5 bases, and 9 bases separated the two germline ends. The CDR3 region has the DNA TGTGCCAGCCGAATTGGGACCGGGGAGCTGTTTTTT. Protein: CASRIGTGELFF.

The sample holds many counts of this clonotype. The chain carries TRBV12-3 or TRBV12-4 and TRBJ2-5, with D hard to call. This CDR3 contains 12 residues. Trimming cost V 8 bases and J 4 bases, with 11 bases left between them. CDR3 nucleotide sequence: TGTGCCAGCTCGGGTAACGGAGAGACCCAGTACTTC. Translated, it gives CASSGNGETQYF.

In its sample, this clonotype was seen a few times. CDR3 region: CAWKQRERAEQFF. CDR3 in DNA: TGTGCCTGGAAACAGCGGGAGAGGGCCGAGCAGTTCTTC. V gene TRBV30 combines with J gene TRBJ2-1; 8 nucleotides line up with TRBD2. Germline loops: CDR1 GTSNPN, CDR2 SVGIG (reference sequence). J gave up 10 bases and V 4 bases, and 9 bases lay outside the gene matches. The CDR3 spans 13 residues.

This clonotype was detected ten times or more. CDR3 protein: CAISEQGQDSGNTIYF. The CDR3 DNA reads as TGTGCCATCAGTGAGCAGGGACAGGACTCTGGAAACACCATATATTTT. The chain recombines TRBV10-3 with TRBJ1-3; TRBD1 aligns across 8 bases. This CDR3 is 16 amino acids long. The V gene's germline CDR1 is ENHRY and CDR2 SYGVKD. J gave up 0 bases and V 2 bases, and 3 bases lay outside the gene matches.

This clonotype was found many times. CDR3 protein: CASSSAPILAGAYNEQFF. CDR3 bases: TGTGCCAGCAGCTCGGCACCCATCCTAGCGGGGGCCTACAATGAGCAGTTCTTC. This chain joins TRBV7-6 and TRBJ2-1; the match to TRBD2 covers 10 bases. Per the germline V gene, CDR1 is SGHVS and CDR2 is FNYEAQ. The CDR3 extends over 18 amino acids. V gave up 4 bases and J gave up 2 bases; unmatched junction bases: 11.

There are many counts of this clonotype. V gene TRBV11-2 combines with J gene TRBJ2-3; no clear D. V dropped 1 base and J dropped 4 bases, with 9 bases sitting between them. The CDR3 totals 14 residues. Germline-derived CDR1 and CDR2 are SGHAT and FQNNGV. The CDR3 reads CASSLASSPDTQYF. CDR3 bases: TGTGCCAGCAGCTTAGCCAGCAGCCCAGATACGCAGTATTTT.

At least ten counts were recorded for this clonotype. This chain joins TRBV2 and TRBJ1-2, with unresolved D. The V and J ends lost 1 base and 3 bases respectively, with 9 bases between them. CDR1 and CDR2 (germline): SNHLY, FYNNEI. This CDR3 contains 14 residues. CDR3 DNA sequence: TGTGCCAGCAGTGAAGACAATAGGGACTATGGCTACACCTTC. Its translation is CASSEDNRDYGYTF.

The CDR3, as DNA: TGTGCCAGCCGGACGGCGAGAAATTCACCCCTCCACTTT. This translates into CASRTARNSPLHF. The chain employs TRBV7-8 and TRBJ1-6, with D unresolved. V lost 8 bases and J lost 7, with 12 bases in between. The CDR3 runs to 13 residues. Germline V gene sequence: CDR1 SGHVS, CDR2 FQNEAQ.

In this sample, this clonotype turned up many times. The chain has TRBV20-1 and TRBJ1-1, with a weak D call TRBD1 (5 bases). Per germline, CDR1 DFQATT and CDR2 SNEGSKA (reference sequence). There are 11 residues in the CDR3. V lost 7 bases and J lost 6, with 12 bases in between. The CDR3 sequence is CSGPGPPEAFF. The CDR3 nucleotides are TGCAGTGGCCCAGGGCCCCCTGAAGCTTTCTTT.

This clonotype was seen only a few times. CDR3 bases: TGTGCCACCTCGGGGTTTGTAAGCACAGATACGCAGTATTTT. This translates into CATSGFVSTDTQYF. This chain joins TRBV15 and TRBJ2-3; possibly TRBD2 for D (5 bases). Germline values: CDR1 LNHNV, CDR2 YYDKDF (reference sequence). The CDR3 sequence is 14 residues long. The V end was cut by 8 bases, the J end by 0 bases, with 12 bases between.

In DNA form, the CDR3 reads TGCAGTGCTAGCAGGGCTGGAAACACCATATATTTT. Translated, it gives CSASRAGNTIYF. The V gene is TRBV20-1, the J gene TRBJ1-3; a possible D gene is TRBD1 (5 bases). Germline CDR1 and CDR2: DFQATT and SNEGSKA (reference sequence). The CDR3 is made up of 12 amino acids. Between the trimmed V and J ends, which lost 3 bases and 2 bases, there was a span of 5 bases.

This sequence joins TRBV9 and TRBJ1-2; D uncertain. The CDR3 is 14 residues long. The V end was cut by 2 bases, the J end by 6 bases, with 14 bases between. Germline loops: CDR1 SGDLS, CDR2 YYNGEE. This CDR3 reads CASSVDPFKDGYTF. The CDR3 coding sequence is TGTGCCAGCAGCGTTGATCCGTTTAAGGATGGCTACACCTTC.

At least ten counts were recorded for this clonotype. This chain joins TRBV2 and TRBJ1-1, with 8 bases fitting TRBD1. The CDR3 is made up of 14 amino acids. The germline V gene encodes CDR1 SNHLY and CDR2 FYNNEI. J was trimmed by 1 base and V by 6 bases; bases with no gene match: 4. CDR3 nucleotide sequence: TGTGCCAGCAGGCACAGGGGGGGGAACACTGAAGCTTTCTTT. It codes for CASRHRGGNTEAFF.

This clonotype was counted at least ten times. This sequence joins TRBV9 and TRBJ1-1, with D unclear. CDR3 length: 13 amino acids. The germline CDR1 and CDR2 sequences are SGDLS and YYNGEE. V gave up 3 bases and J gave up 1 base, with 7 bases separating them. CDR3 DNA: TGTGCCAGCAGCGAATCCCAGAACACTGAAGCTTTCTTT. This gives the protein CASSESQNTEAFF.

This clonotype has only a few counts. This chain connects TRBV4-3 to TRBJ2-3, with D tentatively TRBD1 (6 bases). The CDR3 is 14 residues long. CDR1 LGHNA and CDR2 YSLEER come from the germline V gene. Deletions cut 0 bases from V and 6 bases from J, with 10 bases between. Here the CDR3 DNA reads TGCGCCAGCAGCCAAGACGGCCAGGGGGATACGCAGTATTTT. Residues: CASSQDGQGDTQYF.

This clonotype came up many times. The chain combines TRBV6-2 or TRBV6-3 with TRBJ2-1; 7 bases map to TRBD2. Germline values: CDR1 MNHEY, CDR2 SVGEGT. The J segment lost 8 bases and the V segment lost 2 bases, leaving 12 bases of the junction unmatched. The CDR3 has 16 amino acids. CDR3 bases: TGTGCCAGCAGTTACGAAGCGGGATTGCTTGGGCATGAGCAGTTCTTC. Residues: CASSYEAGLLGHEQFF.

J is TRBJ1-6 and V is TRBV6-5, with D possibly being TRBD1 (5 bases). CDR1 is MNHEY and CDR2 is SVGAGI in the germline V gene. Trimming shortened V by 2 bases and J by 13 bases, and 18 bases separated the two germline ends. The CDR3 extends over 15 amino acids. CDR3 residues: CASSYGGSLVRPLHF. The CDR3 nucleotides are TGTGCCAGCAGTTACGGGGGATCCCTCGTGAGGCCCCTCCACTTT.